This record looks at one TCR beta chain sequence and its context. Germline CDR1 and CDR2: SGHRS and YFSETQ. V shed 0 bases and J 9 bases; nucleotides not matched to a gene: 2. The CDR3 totals 13 residues. The data stem from a study of blood T cell repertoires in COVID-19. Across the study: Some COVID-19 samples were acute and others convalescent; all came from the United States, Italy and Spain. Sources were T cells, B-cell-depleted T cells, or PBMCs; the material itself was cDNA or gDNA.

Per the study methods: Estimation of nucleated cell counts was performed using reference gene primer amplification. Assay used: immunoSEQ multiplex PCR; TCRdb lists only in-frame clones, some missing. D and trimming were read from the DNA, whereas the V and J calls and clone size are those reported in that table. The table lists around 200,000 clones, around 89% of them singletons, with 0.5% to 0.75% in the top ten. The sequenced material came from peripheral blood. V gene TRBV5-1 combines with J gene TRBJ2-1, with 8 bases fitting TRBD2. This receptor was identified in a man aged 50-60 years with acute or convalescent COVID-19. The CDR3 DNA is TGCGCCAGCAGCTTGGGTCGGGAGGGTGAGCAGTTCTTC. Its protein product is CASSLGREGEQFF. Together with reference TRBV5-1 and TRBJ2-1, the CDR3 gives the full variable domain: KAGVTQTPRYLIKTRGQQVTLSCSPISGHRSVSWYQQTPGQGLQFLFEYFSETQRNKGNFPGRFSGRQFSNSRSEMNVSTLELGDSALYLCASSLGREGEQFFGPGTRLTVL.